This entry lists 9 T cell receptor beta chains sequenced from one sample in a study of blood T cell repertoires in COVID-19. Only in-frame clones appear in the TCRdb table, and some are missing; sequencing was by immunoSEQ multiplex PCR. The sample holds hundreds of thousands of clones, more than 80% seen once. The sample taken for sequencing was peripheral blood. The source of these receptors is a woman aged 25 to 39 with COVID-19, enrolled during active disease.

This chain joins TRBV4-1 and TRBJ2-7; 8 bases agree with TRBD1. V gave up 0 bases and J gave up 5 bases; unmatched junction bases: 3. The V gene's germline CDR1 is MGHRA and CDR2 YSYEKL. The CDR3 totals 14 residues. CDR3 sequence: CASSQEWTGNEQYF. CDR3 bases: TGCGCCAGCAGCCAAGAGTGGACAGGGAACGAGCAGTACTTC.

The chain couples TRBV7-2 to TRBJ2-4; 10 nucleotides align to TRBD2. The J segment lost 0 bases and the V segment lost 4 bases, leaving 3 bases of the junction unmatched. The CDR3 is made up of 16 amino acids. CDR1 and CDR2 from the germline V gene are SGHTA and FQGNSA. Here the CDR3 DNA reads TGTGCCAGCAGCTACAGCGGGGGGGTAGCCAAAAACATTCAGTACTTC. It codes for CASSYSGGVAKNIQYF.

This sequence joins TRBV4-3 and TRBJ2-2, with 10 positions matching TRBD2. J lost 6 bases, V lost 4 bases, and 8 bases had no gene match. The CDR3 sequence is 16 residues long. Per germline, CDR1 LGHNA and CDR2 YSLEER. DNA of the CDR3: TGCGCCAGCAGCCGCTTACGAGCGGGGGGGCCCGGGGAGCTGTTTTTT. This gives the protein CASSRLRAGGPGELFF.

This sequence joins TRBV19 and TRBJ2-3; 13 positions agree with TRBD2. CDR1 LNHDA and CDR2 SQIVND come from the germline V gene (reference sequence). V was clipped by 4 bases and J by 3 bases; unmatched bases: 16. CDR3 length: 20 amino acids. As DNA, the CDR3 is TGTGCCAGTAGTAGTATAACGGGATGGGGACTAGCGGGGCTGACAGATACGCAGTATTTT. Its translation: CASSSITGWGLAGLTDTQYF.

J is TRBJ2-5 and V is TRBV29-1, with 16 bases identical to TRBD2. This CDR3 contains 18 residues. CDR1 is SQVTM, CDR2 ANQGSEA, per germline. V trimming: 3 bases; J trimming: 5 bases; junction bases outside the gene matches: 12. This CDR3 is CSVEMPGLAGGPAETQYF. CDR3 coding DNA: TGCAGCGTTGAGATGCCGGGACTAGCGGGAGGGCCAGCGGAGACCCAGTACTTC.

This clone occurred once. The chain recombines TRBV24-1 with TRBJ2-3; TRBD1 is a possible D gene (5 bases). Per germline, CDR1 KGHDR and CDR2 SFDVKD. The length of the CDR3 is 14 residues. V was cut by 6 bases and J by 5 bases, with 14 bases left in between. This chain's CDR3 is CATSQGPGIDTQYF. The CDR3 region has the DNA TGTGCCACCAGTCAGGGTCCCGGTATAGATACGCAGTATTTT.

For the CDR3, the DNA is TGCAGCGTTGAAGATCGAGCGGGAGGGTCCGGGGAGCTGTTTTTT. Protein sequence: CSVEDRAGGSGELFF. The V gene is TRBV29-1, the J gene TRBJ2-2; 10 positions match TRBD2. This CDR3 spans 15 amino acids. Germline-derived CDR1 and CDR2 are SQVTM and ANQGSEA. With V trimmed by 0 bases and J by 6 bases, 4 bases remained unmatched.

The rearrangement links TRBV11-2 to TRBJ1-5; D remains ambiguous. CDR3 length equals 15 residues. V lost 5 bases and J lost 6, with 17 bases in between. Germline V gene data show CDR1 as SGHAT and CDR2 as FQNNGV. CDR3 coding DNA: TGTGCCAGCAGCAGCGACACTTTCGGAGGTCAGCCCCAGCATTTT. It codes for CASSSDTFGGQPQHF. The whole variable domain, filled in from reference TRBV11-2 and TRBJ1-5, reads EAGVAQSPRYKIIEKRQSVAFWCNPISGHATLYWYQQILGQGPKLLIQFQNNGVVDDSQLPKDRFSAERLKGVDSTLKIQPAKLEDSAVYLCASSSDTFGGQPQHFGDGTRLSIL.

The J gene is TRBJ1-1, the V gene TRBV6-2 or TRBV6-3; D may be TRBD1 (6 bases). Looked up from germline, CDR1 is MNHEY and CDR2 is SVGEGT. Trimming cost V 5 bases and J 4 bases, with 17 bases left between them. This CDR3 region has 15 residues. The CDR3 nucleotides are TGTGCCAGCAGTGGGTCTGGGGGGGGCGTCACTGAAGCTTTCTTT. This translates into CASSGSGGGVTEAFF.